Listed below are T cell receptor beta chains from one sample, sequenced in a study of blood T cells in healthy people across ages. TCRdb redid the calling of the 5' RACE reads with MiXCR, one entry per CDR3 protein. The sample consists of some 900,000 distinct CDR3 sequences, about 48% of them appearing once. Source material: blood. These receptors came from a man aged 25 to 45 in good health. Each CDR3 is given with its conserved first and last residue. A D gene is named only where the DNA matches it firmly. The size field is filled for only some rows; it gives once, few, many or a size class.

j_call d_call v_call clone_size cdr3_nt cdr3_aa
TRBJ1-2 - TRBV3-1 - TGTGCCAGCAGCCAAGTGCCAGCGCATGGCTACACCTTC CASSQVPAHGYTF
TRBJ2-3 - TRBV19 few TGTGCCAGTAGTATGGATGTTAGGGGAGTGACAGATACGCAGTATTTT CASSMDVRGVTDTQYF
TRBJ2-3 - TRBV5-6 few TGTGCCAGCAGGACTGGTTATCCTACAGATACGCAGTATTTT CASRTGYPTDTQYF
TRBJ2-1 - TRBV27 - TGTGCCAGCAGTTTAAGGCCGACCTACGAGCAGTTCTTC CASSLRPTYEQFF
TRBJ2-3 - TRBV18 - TGTGCCAGCTCAATCGGAATTCAGGACACAGATACGCAGTATTTT CASSIGIQDTDTQYF
TRBJ2-3 - TRBV20-1 few TGCAGTGCTGATTTAGCTACAGATACGCAGTATTTT CSADLATDTQYF
TRBJ2-7 - TRBV10-3 - TGTGCCATCAGTGGGGGACCTTTTGGGGGCTACGAGCAGTACTTC CAISGGPFGGYEQYF
TRBJ2-1 TRBD1 TRBV7-2 - TGTGCCAGCAACTTAGGTGGGACAGTCTACAATGAGCAGTTCTTC CASNLGGTVYNEQFF
TRBJ2-5 - TRBV6-1 - TGTGCCAGCAGTGAAAGGGGGACCAGGGCAGAGACCCAGTACTTC CASSERGTRAETQYF
TRBJ1-1 - TRBV4-1 - TGCGCCAGCAGCTCCCCGGGGACTTCGAACACTGAAGCTTTCTTT CASSSPGTSNTEAFF
TRBJ2-5 - TRBV10-3 - TGTGCCATCAGTGATCGGGCGGGGAGTGAAGAGACCCAGTACTTC CAISDRAGSEETQYF
TRBJ2-5 - TRBV20-1 - TGCAGTGCGACCGGGACGGGGGAAGAGACCCAGTACTTC CSATGTGEETQYF
TRBJ2-3 - TRBV28 once TGTGCCAGCAGCTCCCCCTTTAGCCTGCGCCGCACAGATACGCAGTATTTT CASSSPFSLRRTDTQYF
TRBJ1-2 - TRBV12-3/TRBV12-4 few TGTGCCAGCAGTTCCCGACCCGACAGAAACTATGGCTACACCTTC CASSSRPDRNYGYTF
TRBJ2-1 TRBD2 TRBV4-2 - TGTGCCAGCAGCCAAGATCTGGCGGGGGGGCTAAGTGAGCAGTTCTTC CASSQDLAGGLSEQFF
TRBJ2-1 - TRBV4-3 few TGCGCCAGCAGCCAAGGAATTGGTCTCCGTGGGGAGCAGTTCTTC CASSQGIGLRGEQFF
TRBJ2-7 TRBD1 TRBV7-2 - TGTGCCAGCAGGTCCTCCGGGACAGGCCCCTACGAGCAGTACTTC CASRSSGTGPYEQYF
TRBJ2-3 - TRBV4-1 few TGCGCCAGCAGCCTAGGAGGGACAGAGTCCACAGATACGCAGTATTTT CASSLGGTESTDTQYF
TRBJ2-3 TRBD1 TRBV24-1 - TGTGCCACCAGTGATTTGCTTCGACAGGGCGTTCCGAACCAGTGGTCGCAGTATTTT CATSDLLRQGVPNQWSQYF
TRBJ2-7 - TRBV27 - TGTGCCAGCACAGGATGGGTCTCCTACGAGCAGTACTTC CASTGWVSYEQYF
TRBJ2-5 - TRBV7-3 - TGTGCCAGCTGCAATTCAGGGGATGAGCAGTACTTC CASCNSGDEQYF
TRBJ2-1 - TRBV20-1 - TGCAGTGCTTATACTTCCAGCTCCTACAATGAGCAGTTCTTC CSAYTSSSYNEQFF
TRBJ1-5 - TRBV4-2 - TGTGCCAGCAATGTCGGGGATCAGCCCCAGCATTTT CASNVGDQPQHF
TRBJ1-1 - TRBV2 - TGTGCCAGCAGTGTAGGGATTATGAACACTGAAGCTTTCTTT CASSVGIMNTEAFF
TRBJ1-2 - TRBV20-1 once TGCAGTGCTAGAGAAGGGGGAGCTAACTATGGCTACACCTTC CSAREGGANYGYTF
TRBJ2-3 - TRBV6-5 - TGTGCCAGCAGTTACTCGATTGGCTCCAGGTTCGACACAGATACGCAGTATTTT CASSYSIGSRFDTDTQYF
TRBJ2-7 - TRBV4-3 many TGCGCCAGCAGCCAAGAACTGGACGGCTCCTACGAGCAGTACTTC CASSQELDGSYEQYF
TRBJ1-1 TRBD1 TRBV18 - TGTGCCAGCCAAACCAACAGGGGCTCGGGCACTGAAGCTTTCTTT CASQTNRGSGTEAFF
TRBJ2-3 - TRBV6-5 few TGTGCCAGCAGTTACTCGGGACCCACAGATACGCAGTATTTT CASSYSGPTDTQYF
TRBJ2-1 TRBD2 TRBV24-1 - TGTGCCACCAGTGATCCGGCGGGGGGGCTAATAAATGAGCAGTTCTTC CATSDPAGGLINEQFF
TRBJ2-7 - TRBV3-1 few TGTGCCAGCAGCCGGGACCAACGGGGCTACGAGCAGTACTTC CASSRDQRGYEQYF
TRBJ2-7 TRBD2 TRBV9 - TGTGCCAGCAGCCCACAAGCGGGGGGGCCCTACGAGCAGTACTTC CASSPQAGGPYEQYF
TRBJ2-7 TRBD2 TRBV4-3 - TGCACCAGCAGCCAAGGGGCGGGGGCCTACGAGCAGTACTTC CTSSQGAGAYEQYF
TRBJ1-2 - TRBV9 - TGTGCCAGCAGTGGGACACGTACTAACTATGGCTACACCTTC CASSGTRTNYGYTF
TRBJ1-1 - TRBV5-1 - TGTGCCAGCAGCTTAGGCCCCTCGAACACTGAAGCTTTCTTT CASSLGPSNTEAFF
TRBJ2-3 TRBD2 TRBV3-1 few TGTGCCAGCAGCCACGGGGGGATTTCAGATACGCAGTATTTT CASSHGGISDTQYF
TRBJ2-4 - TRBV30 - TGTGCTGTCGGGGCCAAAAACATTCAGTACTTC CAVGAKNIQYF
TRBJ1-5 - TRBV7-2 few TGTGCCAGCAGCCGAGCAGGGGTAAATCAGCCCCAGCATTTT CASSRAGVNQPQHF
TRBJ1-1 - TRBV6-1 - TGTGCCAGCAGCATTCACTGGACTGAAGCTTTCTTT CASSIHWTEAFF
TRBJ2-1 TRBD1 TRBV28 - TGCGCCATACGGGACAGGGGGCCCGATGAGCAGTTCTTC CAIRDRGPDEQFF
TRBJ2-1 - TRBV7-2 many TGTGCCAGCAGCCTCCAACCGCCGCGCAATGAGCAGTTCTTC CASSLQPPRNEQFF
TRBJ2-7 TRBD1 TRBV20-1 - TGCAGTGCTACTCAGGGGGACCCGATTTCCTACGAGCAGTACTTC CSATQGDPISYEQYF
TRBJ2-7 TRBD1 TRBV7-6 - TGTGCCAGCAGCGCCCGACAGGGCGCAACCTCCTACGAGCAGTACTTC CASSARQGATSYEQYF
TRBJ2-2 TRBD2 TRBV28 - TGTGCCAGCAGCCTGAAGCGGGGGCACACCGGGGAGCTGTTTTTT CASSLKRGHTGELFF
TRBJ1-2 - TRBV20-1 - TGCAGTGCTAGAGATACCACCACGGGAGGCTACACCTTC CSARDTTTGGYTF
TRBJ2-7 - TRBV25-1 few TGTGCCAGCAGTACCCACTGGGGAGGGGGCTACGAGCAGTACTTC CASSTHWGGGYEQYF
TRBJ1-6 - TRBV5-1 - TGCGCCAGCAGTCGAAGGACAGCCTTTAATTCACCCCTCCACTTT CASSRRTAFNSPLHF
TRBJ2-5 - TRBV7-7 - TGTGCTAGCAGCCCCTCCAAGGGAGAGACCCAGTACTTC CASSPSKGETQYF
TRBJ2-5 - TRBV12-3/TRBV12-4 few TGTGCCAGCAGTTTAGCTAACCAAGAGACCCAGTACTTC CASSLANQETQYF
TRBJ1-1 TRBD1 TRBV29-1 - TGCAGCGTTGTAAACAGGGGGCTTATCCACACTGAAGCTTTCTTT CSVVNRGLIHTEAFF
TRBJ1-5 - TRBV7-9 - TGTGCCAGCAGCTTATCCCTTGGGAATCAGCCCCAGCATTTT CASSLSLGNQPQHF
TRBJ1-1 - TRBV28 - TGTGCCAGCAGCCCGCCGGACCGGAACACTGAAGCTTTCTTT CASSPPDRNTEAFF
TRBJ2-7 - TRBV10-3 many TGTGCCACCTCGTTGCAGTCCTACGAGCAGTACTTC CATSLQSYEQYF
TRBJ2-1 - TRBV12-3/TRBV12-4 few TGTGCCAGCAGTTTCAAGGCAGGGCTCTACAATGAGCAGTTCTTC CASSFKAGLYNEQFF
TRBJ2-7 - TRBV4-3 - TGCGCCAGCAGCGTGGACGTCTCCGGCGAGCAGTACTTC CASSVDVSGEQYF
TRBJ2-1 - TRBV12-3/TRBV12-4 - TGTGCCAGCAGTGTAGCGTTTTTGAGGTATGAGCAGTTCTTC CASSVAFLRYEQFF